This T cell receptor (beta chain) was obtained from a study of T cells expressing NK-cell markers (dated by TCRdb to between 2020 and 2021). The study in broad terms: Three sorted T-cell subsets (CD3+CD56+NKG2C+, CD3+CD56+NKG2C- and CD3+CD56-NKG2C+) from roughly 8 donors had their TCR beta-chain repertoires profiled. Seven of the eight sequenced donors were HCMV-seropositive and one was HCMV-seronegative. Libraries were sequenced as 2 x 150 bp reads on Illumina HiSeq 2000/2500, MiSeq or NextSeq. The eight sequenced donors were randomly selected healthy volunteers, three men and five women. General study outcomes and caveats: Whether the expanded NKG2C-expressing T cell clones were specific for HCMV antigens was left unclear. In five to seven donors, the dominant CD3+CD56+NKG2C+ clonotypes were found to rank among the top 10 CD8+ clonotypes and to make up 1.0-7.0% of CD8+ T cells. Those dominant clonotypes were again the most abundant among CD3+CD56-NKG2C+ cells in a few donors, at 28.3-60.1%.

The CDR3 starts with the cysteine, ends with the phenylalanine, and has 16 residues. Only the protein is available. From the germline V gene, CDR1 is SQVTM and CDR2 is ANQGSEA. To determine HCMV serostatus, a commercial ELISA kit was used to detect HCMV-specific IgG in serum. Ficoll density gradient centrifugation was used to isolate peripheral blood mononuclear cells from blood. The run used an Illumina HiSeq 2000. TCR beta cDNA libraries were prepared using 5'RACE template switching, which introduced a universal primer site and unique molecular identifiers. cDNA synthesis was primed from the TCR beta constant segment, followed by two successive PCR amplification steps. On the study's bioinformatics: Reads were demultiplexed and grouped by UMI with MIGEC, and clonotypes were assembled and quantified with MiTCR. Only TCR cDNA sequences supported by at least two reads were kept to exclude erroneous sequences. Downstream repertoire analysis used the tcR package, and clonotypes were matched across fractions by CDR3 nucleotide sequence plus V segment. Antigen specificity was annotated against VDJdb with VDJmatch, allowing one amino acid substitution in CDR3. One entry per CDR3 protein sequence results from the TCRdb reprocessing of the reads, with DNA left out. The V and J calls shown here were made by TCRdb, not taken from the authors' results. The sample's table lists a count of roughly 390,000 distinct CDR3 sequences. The ten largest account for 9.5% to 12% of the sample.

For this clonotype: What this receptor recognizes is not known.

This chain is built from TRBV29-1 and TRBJ1-1; the D gene TCRdb calls, TRBD1, cannot be checked with no DNA. This TCR was recovered from a woman in her forties or fifties in good health. Donor details come from another sample of the same person, matched by shared clones. Sequencing input: blood T cells: a sorted CD56 or NKG2C T cell subset, CD4+ or CD8+ T cells, or bulk PBMC T cells (not recorded which). The CDR3 sequence is CSVKQRFGTMNTEAFF.